By frequency in the sample, the clone carrying this T cell receptor beta chain is medium-sized. TCRdb keeps only in-frame clones here, not all; method: immunoSEQ multiplex PCR. The sample holds several thousand clones; about a quarter are singletons and the top ten take around 3.5%. Germline loops: CDR1 WNHNN, CDR2 SYGVQD (reference sequence). The CDR3 is 13 amino acids. Unmatched junction bases numbered 5, after V lost 10 bases and J lost 0 bases. The source of the sample is a study of graft-versus-host responses after intestinal transplantation. Background on the study: Isolated intestinal, liver-intestinal, or multivisceral transplants were what recipients had. Study-level findings and limits: Early HvG declines after transplant were associated with peak circulating GvH clone levels.

This specimen consisted of alloreactive CD4+ T cells from a mixed lymphocyte reaction culture, obtained before transplantation. Described subset: CFSE-low proliferating T cells sorted from roughly 6-day pre-transplant mixed lymphocyte reaction (GvH or HvG direction). This clonotype originated in a human patient who was an organ donor for intestinal transplantation. V and J are TRBV10-1 and TRBJ1-1, with 7 nucleotides matching TRBD1. The CDR3 reads CATRQGMNTEAFF. Here the CDR3 DNA reads TGCGCCACTCGACAGGGAATGAACACTGAAGCTTTCTTT.